This T cell receptor beta chain was profiled in a study of beta chain features in type 1 diabetes. The overall study: Cell yields, age and gender were similar between patients and healthy donors. General study results and limits: In all four CD4+ subsets, TCRB CDR3 length was significantly, moderately reduced in type 1 diabetes. PCR, the amplification step, might favor shorter templates, equally in patients and controls.

Each of the CD4+ naive, central memory, regulatory and stem cell-like memory populations was sorted via CD45RO/CCR7/CD25/CD127/CD95/CD27. CDR1 is GTSNPN, CDR2 SVGIG, per germline (reference sequence). The CDR3 has 13 residues. Isolated RNA was reverse transcribed in full, so expressed TCRB transcripts were sequenced. Data came from immunoSEQ multiplex PCR; TCRdb stores just in-frame clones and leaves some out. The sample lists around 160,000 clones, 63% occurring once. This clone showed up just a few times. The antigen is not known. This sequence joins TRBV30 and TRBJ2-5; D gene ambiguous. The sequence was collected from a man aged 25-45 years with type 1 diabetes. The material sequenced was naive CD4+ T cells from blood. This CDR3 is CAAKDYGGETQYF. As DNA, the CDR3 is TGTGCTGCGAAGGATTATGGTGGGGAGACCCAGTACTTC.